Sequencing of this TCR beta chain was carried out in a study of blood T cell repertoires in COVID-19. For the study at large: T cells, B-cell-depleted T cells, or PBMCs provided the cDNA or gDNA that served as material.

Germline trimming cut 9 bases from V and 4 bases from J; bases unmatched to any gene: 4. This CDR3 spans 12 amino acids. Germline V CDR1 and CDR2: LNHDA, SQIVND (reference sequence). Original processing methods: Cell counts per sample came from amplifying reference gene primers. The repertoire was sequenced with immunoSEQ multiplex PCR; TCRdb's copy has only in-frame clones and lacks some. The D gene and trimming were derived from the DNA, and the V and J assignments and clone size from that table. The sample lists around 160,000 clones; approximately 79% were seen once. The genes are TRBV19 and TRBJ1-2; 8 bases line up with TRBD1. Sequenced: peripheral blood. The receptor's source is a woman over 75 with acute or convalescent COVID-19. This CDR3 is CASQGAIYGYTF. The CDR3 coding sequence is TGTGCCAGCCAGGGGGCGATCTATGGCTACACCTTC. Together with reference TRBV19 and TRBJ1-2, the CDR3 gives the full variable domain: DGGITQSPKYLFRKEGQNVTLSCEQNLNHDAMYWYRQDPGQGLRLIYYSQIVNDFQKGDIAEGYSVSREKKESFPLTVTSAQKNPTAFYLCASQGAIYGYTFGSGTRLTVV.